These 3 T cell receptor beta chains share one sample of origin, sequenced in a study of control samples from healthy donors and cancer patients (dated by TCRdb to the early 2020s). Libraries were made using the immunoSEQ multiplex PCR assay. TCRdb took this table from immuneACCESS and kept in-frame rearrangements with V and J called. Such tables lack part of the clones; where checked against another copy, unresolved V genes explain under half of the gap, and the rest is unexplained. Present in this sample are about 120,000 clones, approximately 88% of which were seen just once. The leading ten clones occupy 3.4% of the sample. Sequencing input: blood. Receptors originate from a man aged 40-55 years in good health.

Here the CDR3 reads CASSYSPGELFF. The CDR3 bases are TGTGCCAGCAGCTACTCACCCGGGGAGCTGTTTTTT. The rearrangement links TRBV7-3 to TRBJ2-2, with D unresolved. Trimming stripped 4 bases from V and 6 bases from J, with 6 bases between. CDR3 length equals 12 residues. Germline V gives CDR1 SGHTA, CDR2 FQGTGA.

The chain carries TRBV28 and TRBJ1-5; 12 bases fit TRBD1. V was pared by 1 base and J by 1 base, with 8 bases of the junction left unmatched. CDR3 length: 19 amino acids. Per the germline V gene, CDR1 is MDHEN and CDR2 is SYDVKM. The CDR3 sequence: CASSLLVGTGGKSNQPQHF. The CDR3 DNA reads as TGTGCCAGCAGTTTATTGGTCGGGACAGGGGGCAAGAGCAATCAGCCCCAGCATTTT.

This chain connects TRBV5-1 to TRBJ1-1, with 8 bases identical to TRBD1. The CDR3 runs 14 residues. Germline values: CDR1 SGHRS, CDR2 YFSETQ. J lost 5 bases, V lost 2 bases, and 5 bases had no gene match. The DNA for the CDR3 is TGCGCCAGCAGCTTCGCAGGGGGCGGAACTGAAGCTTTCTTT. Amino acids: CASSFAGGGTEAFF.